Each of the 13 T cell receptor beta chains below was sequenced from the same sample in a study of human CD8 memory T cell subsets. TPEX cells, early memory CD8+ T cells with exhausted-like traits, were CCR7+ PD-1+ TIGIT+. UMI-labeled 5' RACE was used to make TCR beta libraries. From its re-call of the 5' RACE reads, TCRdb lists each CDR3 protein once, without DNA. The table for this sample gives some 6,100 distinct CDR3 sequences. Source material: CD8+ T cells from PBMCs. The receptors stem from a human donor in good health.

The J gene is TRBJ1-6, the V gene TRBV29-1; TCRdb indicates TRBD1, and absent DNA this call remains unverified. The CDR3 spans 14 residues. Germline CDR1 and CDR2: SQVTM and ANQGSEA. CDR3 sequence reads: CSVVEQGIDSPLHF.

The chain recombines TRBV20-1 with TRBJ1-3. Per the germline V gene, CDR1 is DFQATT and CDR2 is SNEGSKA (reference sequence). The CDR3 spans 14 residues. The CDR3 protein is CSARGTSAGNTIYF.

This chain links TRBV4-1 with TRBJ1-1; TCRdb outputs TRBD1, but without DNA this stays unchecked. This CDR3 is built from 16 residues. Germline values: CDR1 MGHRA, CDR2 YSYEKL. The CDR3 sequence: CASSQDGWGGNTEAFF.

The chain links TRBV6-5 to TRBJ2-7. The CDR3 sequence is 14 residues long. Germline values: CDR1 MNHEY, CDR2 SVGAGI. The CDR3 sequence is CASSYGSSSYEQYF.

V is TRBV5-4 and J is TRBJ1-2; TCRdb returns TRBD1, unconfirmable since there is no DNA. From germline, CDR1 is SGHNT and CDR2 YYREEE (reference sequence). The CDR3 consists of 14 residues. This chain's CDR3 is CASSWAGGGDGYTF.

V is TRBV7-8 and J is TRBJ2-7; the TCRdb D gene call, TRBD1, has no DNA to confirm it. The CDR3 totals 16 residues. Germline CDR1 is SGHVS and CDR2 is FQNEAQ. CDR3 sequence: CASSLEVGSRSYEQYF.

This clonotype is called medium-sized (0.01 to 0.1%) based on its frequency. The J gene is TRBJ2-1, the V gene TRBV24-1; absent DNA, TCRdb's TRBD2 call cannot be checked. Germline lookup yields CDR1 KGHDR and CDR2 SFDVKD. CDR3 length: 15 amino acids. The CDR3 sequence: CATDPGTSGNYEQFF.

The rearrangement joins TRBV3-2 to TRBJ2-7; with no DNA, the TCRdb D assignment of TRBD2 cannot be verified. TRBV3-2 is deemed a pseudogene. This CDR3 contains 14 residues. CDR3 in amino acids: CASGLATGHHEQYF.

The chain joins TRBV10-3 to TRBJ1-1; TCRdb picks TRBD1, but there is no DNA to check that call. The germline CDR1 and CDR2 sequences are ENHRY and SYGVKD. The CDR3 contains 16 residues. CDR3: CAISDPDDRQNTEAFF.

This clonotype is called medium-sized based on its frequency. The rearrangement uses TRBV12-3 or TRBV12-4 and TRBJ1-2; checking the TCRdb D call of TRBD1 is not possible without DNA. The CDR3 runs to 14 residues. The CDR3 loop is CASTGGQINYGYTF.

CDR3 sequence reads: CASRGVTEAFF. The chain is built from TRBV12-3 or TRBV12-4 and TRBJ1-1; TCRdb's D call, TRBD1, is unchecked because there is no DNA. This CDR3 has 11 residues.

The chain employs TRBV4-1 and TRBJ2-7; the TRBD1 assignment by TCRdb is unverifiable without DNA. The CDR3 extends over 15 amino acids. The germline CDR1 and CDR2 sequences are MGHRA and YSYEKL. The chain's CDR3 is CASSQEGRGGNEQYF.

This clonotype is deemed large by its frequency. This chain joins TRBV3-1 and TRBJ2-2. Germline V CDR1 and CDR2: LGHDT, YNNKEL (reference sequence). The CDR3 is made up of 14 amino acids. CDR3: CASSQDLQSGELFF.